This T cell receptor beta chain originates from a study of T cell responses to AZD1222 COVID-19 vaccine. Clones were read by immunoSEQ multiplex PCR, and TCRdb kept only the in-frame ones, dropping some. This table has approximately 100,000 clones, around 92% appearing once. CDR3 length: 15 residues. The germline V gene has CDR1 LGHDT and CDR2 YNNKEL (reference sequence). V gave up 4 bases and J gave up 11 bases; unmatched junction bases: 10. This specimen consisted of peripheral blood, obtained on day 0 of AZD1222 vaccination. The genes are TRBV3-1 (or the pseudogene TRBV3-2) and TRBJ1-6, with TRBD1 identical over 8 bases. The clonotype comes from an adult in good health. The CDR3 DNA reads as TGTGCCAGCAGCCTTCAGCCCGGGACAGGCCCACCCCTCCACTTT. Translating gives CASSLQPGTGPPLHF.